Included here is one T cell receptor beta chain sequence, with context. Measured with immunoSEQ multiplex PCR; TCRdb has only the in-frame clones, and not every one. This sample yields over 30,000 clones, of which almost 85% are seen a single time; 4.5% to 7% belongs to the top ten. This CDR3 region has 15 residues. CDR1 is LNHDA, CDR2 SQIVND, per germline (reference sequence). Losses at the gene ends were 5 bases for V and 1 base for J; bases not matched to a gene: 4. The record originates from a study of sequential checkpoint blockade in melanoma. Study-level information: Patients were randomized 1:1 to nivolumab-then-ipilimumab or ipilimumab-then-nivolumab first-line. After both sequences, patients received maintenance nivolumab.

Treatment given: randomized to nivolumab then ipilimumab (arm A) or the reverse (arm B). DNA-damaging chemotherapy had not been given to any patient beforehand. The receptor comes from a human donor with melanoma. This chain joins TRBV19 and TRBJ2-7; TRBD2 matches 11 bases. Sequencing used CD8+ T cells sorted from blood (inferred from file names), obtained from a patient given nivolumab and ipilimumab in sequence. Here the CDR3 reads CASSWGLADSYEQYF. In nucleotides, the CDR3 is TGTGCCAGTAGTTGGGGACTAGCGGATTCCTACGAGCAGTACTTC.